The sequence of this T cell receptor (beta chain) was determined in a study of OX40 agonist ivuxolimab in advanced cancers. About the study: Partial responses occurred in Three dose-escalation patients, one with hepatocellular carcinoma and two with cutaneous melanoma. Study-level findings and limits: Clonal expansion from baseline to week 6 occurred in both CD4+ and CD8+ T cells. Compared with CD4+, CD8+ T cells on average had more expanded clones.

Trimming shortened V by 3 bases and J by 5 bases, and 11 bases separated the two germline ends. CDR3 size: 14 residues. Germline values: CDR1 SGHTA, CDR2 FQGNSA. Profiled with immunoSEQ multiplex PCR; TCRdb holds only in-frame clones, not every one. This table has about 43,000 clones, approximately 86% appearing once. Notes on this clone: The antigen remains undetermined.

This specimen consisted of CD4+ or CD8+ T cells sorted from blood, obtained in a trial of the OX40 agonist ivuxolimab. The chain employs TRBV7-2 and TRBJ1-5; possible D gene TRBD1, 5 bases. This clonotype was sampled from an adult with an advanced solid tumor such as melanoma, head and neck, liver or kidney cancer. The CDR3 sequence: CASSFGGSDQPQHF. CDR3 bases: TGTGCCAGCAGCTTTGGGGGATCGGATCAGCCCCAGCATTTT.